These 24 T cell receptor beta chains share one sample of origin, sequenced in a study of cytomegalovirus exposure and HLA in healthy donors. PCR primers comprised 60 Vbeta and 13 Jbeta primers. Clones were read by immunoSEQ multiplex PCR, and TCRdb kept only the in-frame ones, dropping some. The repertoire holds 100,000 to 150,000 clones, with roughly three quarters as singletons. The sequencing sample was made of PBMCs. The receptors originated from a woman aged 55-69 years in good health and CMV-seronegative.

This chain uses TRBV5-1 with TRBJ2-5; 7 bases map to TRBD1. J was trimmed by 9 bases and V by 0 bases; bases with no gene match: 5. CDR1 and CDR2 (germline): SGHRS, YFSETQ. The CDR3 extends over 13 amino acids. The CDR3 sequence is CASSLEGQPPQYF. The CDR3 DNA reads TGCGCCAGCAGCTTGGAGGGACAGCCCCCCCAGTACTTC.

The chain uses TRBV5-1 and TRBJ2-1; the match to TRBD2 covers 8 bases. Germline CDR1 is SGHRS and CDR2 is YFSETQ. With V trimmed by 4 bases and J by 5 bases, 8 bases remained unmatched. The CDR3 loop spans 15 amino acids. The CDR3 bases are TGCGCCAGCAGCGGGTTAGCGGGAACGAACAATGAGCAGTTCTTC. Residues: CASSGLAGTNNEQFF.

This clone turned up a few times. This chain links TRBV30 with TRBJ1-2, with 8 bases lining up with TRBD1. After removal of 2 bases from V and 3 bases from J, the junction contained 8 bases not matched to a gene. CDR3 length: 15 amino acids. CDR1 GTSNPN and CDR2 SVGIG come from the germline V gene (reference sequence). The CDR3 DNA reads TGTGCCTGGAGTATAGGACAGGGAGTGTACTATGGCTACACCTTC. The encoded protein is CAWSIGQGVYYGYTF.

The V and J genes are TRBV7-6 and TRBJ2-2; 7 bases map to TRBD2. Looked up from germline, CDR1 is SGHVS and CDR2 is FNYEAQ. The CDR3 loop spans 11 amino acids. Trimming took 11 bases from V and 6 from J; bases not matched to a gene: 3. The DNA of the CDR3 is TGTGCCGCTAGCGGCCCCGGGGAGCTGTTTTTT. Translated: CAASGPGELFF.

This clone was seen a few times. The chain carries TRBV7-3 and TRBJ2-3; 9 nucleotides align to TRBD2. Trimming cost V 1 base and J 5 bases; bases outside gene matches: 7. Germline V lookup: CDR1 SGHTA, CDR2 FQGTGA. CDR3 length: 16 residues. The CDR3 reads CASSLIGTSIGDTQYF. The DNA for the CDR3 is TGTGCCAGCAGCTTAATCGGGACTAGCATTGGAGATACGCAGTATTTT. The whole variable domain, remainder taken from reference TRBV7-3 and TRBJ2-3, is GAGVSQTPSNKVTEKGKYVELRCDPISGHTALYWYRQSLGQGPEFLIYFQGTGAADDSGLPNDRFFAVRPEGSVSTLKIQRTERGDSAVYLCASSLIGTSIGDTQYFGPGTRLTVL.

The rearrangement uses TRBV7-9 and TRBJ2-5; 8 nucleotides line up with TRBD1. Germline V CDR1 and CDR2: SEHNR, FQNEAQ (reference sequence). The V segment lost 2 bases and the J segment 2 bases; nucleotides outside the gene matches: 13. The CDR3 sequence is 18 residues long. CDR3 coding DNA: TGTGCCAGCAGCTTACGAGGGGGCAGGGGGCTGGGACAAGAGACCCAGTACTTC. Residues: CASSLRGGRGLGQETQYF. The complete variable domain, with remaining parts taken from reference TRBV7-9 and TRBJ2-5, reads DTGVSQNPRHKITKRGQNVTFRCDPISEHNRLYWYRQTLGQGPEFLTYFQNEAQLEKSRLLSDRFSAERPKGSFSTLEIQRTEQGDSAMYLCASSLRGGRGLGQETQYFGPGTRLLVL.

This rearrangement joins TRBV5-1 to TRBJ2-6; a weak D match, TRBD1 (6 bases). Germline CDR1 SGHRS, CDR2 YFSETQ. V lost 2 bases, J lost 2 bases, and 11 bases lay in between. The CDR3 is 16 amino acids. The CDR3 bases are TGCGCCAGCAGCTTACGCCAGGGGACTGGGGCCAACGTCCTGACTTTC. Its protein is CASSLRQGTGANVLTF.

The table lists this clone with a count of one. The chain carries TRBV20-1 and TRBJ2-7; D gene unclear. V lost 7 bases to trimming and J lost 3 bases, with 10 bases between them. The germline V gene encodes CDR1 DFQATT and CDR2 SNEGSKA (reference sequence). This CDR3 contains 11 residues. CDR3 region: CSGRSVYEQYF. CDR3 in DNA: TGCAGTGGCCGCAGCGTCTACGAGCAGTACTTC.

This chain links TRBV28 with TRBJ1-1; TRBD1 is a possible D gene (5 bases). CDR1 and CDR2 from the germline V gene are MDHEN and SYDVKM. The V end was cut by 5 bases, the J end by 4 bases, with 14 bases between. The CDR3 loop spans 14 amino acids. CDR3 nucleotides: TGTGCCAGCAGTCTCGGGGGGGGAGGCACTGAAGCTTTCTTT. Translating gives CASSLGGGGTEAFF. The complete variable domain, with remaining parts taken from reference TRBV28 and TRBJ1-1, reads DVKVTQSSRYLVKRTGEKVFLECVQDMDHENMFWYRQDPGLGLRLIYFSYDVKMKEKGDIPEGYSVSREKKERFSLILESASTNQTSMYLCASSLGGGGTEAFFGQGTRLTVV.

This chain uses TRBV7-9 with TRBJ2-7; no firm D call. Germline V gives CDR1 SEHNR, CDR2 FQNEAQ (reference sequence). The ends were cut back, 5 bases at V and 7 bases at J, with 12 bases in the middle. This CDR3 comprises 12 residues. For the CDR3, the DNA is TGTGCCAGCAGCGCCCCCTATAGAGAGCAGTACTTC. Protein sequence: CASSAPYREQYF.

The chain couples TRBV28 to TRBJ2-3; perhaps TRBD1 as D (6 bases). This CDR3 spans 15 amino acids. Per the germline V gene, CDR1 is MDHEN and CDR2 is SYDVKM. V was trimmed by 5 bases and J by 2 bases, leaving 14 bases between them. The CDR3 loop is CASSLTGSNTDTQYF. DNA of the CDR3: TGTGCCAGCAGTCTTACAGGGTCTAACACAGATACGCAGTATTTT.

The chain links TRBV6-1 to TRBJ2-7; D is perhaps TRBD2 (5 bases). This CDR3 has 11 residues. CDR1 MNHNS and CDR2 SASEGT come from the germline V gene. With 7 bases removed from V and 5 bases from J, the gap between germline ends came to 9 bases. The CDR3 coding sequence is TGTGCCAGCAAAGCGGTCGACGAGCAGTACTTC. Translation: CASKAVDEQYF.

The chain has TRBV5-1 and TRBJ2-5, with D possibly being TRBD2 (5 bases). Trimming stripped 0 bases from V and 2 bases from J, with 14 bases between. The germline CDR1 and CDR2 sequences are SGHRS and YFSETQ. This CDR3 has 16 residues. The CDR3 sequence: CASSLAGGVGQETQYF. The CDR3 DNA reads as TGCGCCAGCAGCTTGGCCGGAGGAGTGGGTCAAGAGACCCAGTACTTC.

The chain uses TRBV5-6 and TRBJ2-5; possibly TRBD1 for D (6 bases). Germline V gene lookup returns CDR1 SGHDT and CDR2 YYEEEE. Between the trimmed V and J ends, which lost 0 bases and 5 bases, there was a span of 14 bases. The CDR3 extends over 15 amino acids. The CDR3 DNA follows: TGTGCCAGCAGCTTGGCCGCACAGGGTGCGGAGACCCAGTACTTC. Translation gives CASSLAAQGAETQYF.

The chain joins TRBV6-5 to TRBJ2-5, with D perhaps TRBD1 (6 bases). CDR1 MNHEY and CDR2 SVGAGI come from the germline V gene. Trimming shortened V by 7 bases and J by 5 bases, and 17 bases separated the two germline ends. The CDR3 has 14 residues. The CDR3 coding sequence is TGTGCCAGCACCCTAAACAGGGTTGGTGAGACCCAGTACTTC. Its translation: CASTLNRVGETQYF.

The chain recombines TRBV13 with TRBJ2-2, with 12 bases identical to TRBD2. The trim removed 4 bases at V and 5 bases at J, leaving 8 bases unmatched. The CDR3 runs 17 residues. CDR1 is PRHDT and CDR2 is FYEKMQ in the germline V gene (reference sequence). CDR3 sequence reads: CASSYGLAGTRTGELFF. The CDR3 DNA follows: TGTGCCAGCAGCTACGGACTAGCGGGGACAAGAACCGGGGAGCTGTTTTTT.

This chain links TRBV7-9 with TRBJ1-2, with 7 bases fitting TRBD1. The V and J ends lost 6 bases and 7 bases, in that order; junction bases with no gene match: 14. The CDR3 covers 15 residues. Looked up from germline, CDR1 is SEHNR and CDR2 is FQNEAQ (reference sequence). The CDR3 loop reads CASSLAPGQWGGYTF. The CDR3 coding sequence is TGTGCCAGCAGTCTAGCCCCGGGACAGTGGGGTGGCTACACCTTC.

The chain joins TRBV5-1 to TRBJ2-5, with 7 bases fitting TRBD1. CDR3 length equals 14 residues. CDR1 and CDR2 (germline): SGHRS, YFSETQ. Trimming took 4 bases from V and 4 from J; bases not matched to a gene: 7. CDR3 loop: CASSDIDRAETQYF. CDR3 DNA: TGCGCCAGCAGCGACATTGACAGGGCAGAGACCCAGTACTTC.

The chain carries TRBV29-1 and TRBJ2-6; 8 bases are a match to TRBD1. The CDR3 consists of 16 residues. Per germline, CDR1 SQVTM and CDR2 ANQGSEA. V lost 4 bases, J lost 0 bases, and 5 bases stayed unmatched. This chain's CDR3 is CSVVGTGSSGANVLTF. In DNA form, the CDR3 reads TGCAGCGTTGTGGGGACAGGCAGCTCTGGGGCCAACGTCCTGACTTTC.

V is TRBV14 and J is TRBJ1-5; no definite D call. This CDR3 region has 15 residues. Germline values: CDR1 SGHDN, CDR2 FVKESK. With 0 bases removed from V and 5 bases from J, the gap between germline ends came to 11 bases. In DNA form, the CDR3 reads TGTGCCAGCAGCCAAGAGCTTTTAGAGGATCAGCCCCAGCATTTT. Translation: CASSQELLEDQPQHF.

This clone came up a few times. The chain employs TRBV7-2 and TRBJ1-2; D uncertain. The germline gives CDR1 SGHTA, CDR2 FQGNSA. V was trimmed by 5 bases and J by 5 bases, leaving 15 bases between them. The CDR3 runs 14 residues. CDR3: CASSTRGLDYGYTF. Here the CDR3 DNA reads TGTGCCAGCAGCACAAGAGGACTGGATTATGGCTACACCTTC. The full variable domain, in which reference TRBV7-2 and TRBJ1-2 provide the parts outside the CDR3, is GAGVSQSPSNKVTEKGKDVELRCDPISGHTALYWYRQSLGQGLEFLIYFQGNSAPDKSGLPSDRFSAERTGGSVSTLTIQRTQQEDSAVYLCASSTRGLDYGYTFGSGTRLTVV.

V is TRBV7-2 and J is TRBJ1-1; D gene ambiguous. Trimming shortened V by 0 bases and J by 2 bases, and 4 bases separated the two germline ends. This CDR3 contains 13 residues. CDR1 and CDR2 (germline): SGHTA, FQGNSA. CDR3 protein: CASSLAGNTEAFF. The CDR3 bases are TGTGCCAGCAGCTTAGCGGGCAACACTGAAGCTTTCTTT.

This chain connects TRBV7-9 to TRBJ1-1; D ambiguous. The CDR3 extends over 15 amino acids. V gave up 0 bases and J gave up 4 bases, with 12 bases separating them. CDR1 is SEHNR, CDR2 FQNEAQ, per germline (reference sequence). The CDR3 DNA is TGTGCCAGCAGCTTAGCGGTCGGGGTCTTCACTGAAGCTTTCTTT. This translates into CASSLAVGVFTEAFF.

This clone appeared a few times. The chain uses TRBV5-1 and TRBJ2-1; possible D gene TRBD2, 6 bases. V was pared by 1 base and J by 7 bases, with 12 bases between. Germline V lookup: CDR1 SGHRS, CDR2 YFSETQ. This CDR3 comprises 14 residues. The CDR3 region is CASSLLASGNEQFF. The CDR3 DNA sequence: TGCGCCAGCAGCTTGCTAGCGAGCGGGAATGAGCAGTTCTTC.